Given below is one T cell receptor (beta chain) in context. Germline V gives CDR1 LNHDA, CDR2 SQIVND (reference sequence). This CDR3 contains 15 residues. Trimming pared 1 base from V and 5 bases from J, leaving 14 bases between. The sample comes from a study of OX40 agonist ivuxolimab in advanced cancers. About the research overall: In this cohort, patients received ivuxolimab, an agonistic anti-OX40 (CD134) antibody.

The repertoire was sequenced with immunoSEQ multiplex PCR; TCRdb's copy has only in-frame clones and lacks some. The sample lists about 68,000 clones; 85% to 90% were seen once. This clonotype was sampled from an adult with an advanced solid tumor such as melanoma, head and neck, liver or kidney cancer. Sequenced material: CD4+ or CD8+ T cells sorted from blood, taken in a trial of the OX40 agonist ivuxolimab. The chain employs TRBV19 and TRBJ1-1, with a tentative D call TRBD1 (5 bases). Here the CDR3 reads CASSIGRGKDTEAFF. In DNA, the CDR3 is TGTGCCAGTAGTATAGGTAGGGGTAAAGATACTGAAGCTTTCTTT.